The entry that follows covers one TCR beta chain sequence. Antigen: not known. The source of the sample is a study of T cells in localized non-small cell lung cancer. Study-wide results and caveats: T cell clonality was highest in uninvolved adjacent lung, above tumor. Appearance in adjacent lung was seen for a median about 60 of the top 100 tumor clones.

Only in-frame clones appear in the TCRdb table, and some are missing; sequencing was by immunoSEQ multiplex PCR. This table has about 54,000 clones, around four fifths appearing once. The input for sequencing was peripheral blood, taken before any cancer treatment. The receptor's source is a female donor of 60 years or more with stage II squamous cell lung carcinoma.

CDR3 nucleotide sequence: TGTGCCAGCAGGAACAGGAATCTCAATGAGCAGTTCTTC. This codes for CASRNRNLNEQFF. The V and J genes are TRBV6-5 and TRBJ2-1, with TRBD1 as a possible D gene (5 bases). The CDR3 loop spans 13 amino acids. V lost 6 bases and J lost 6, with 12 bases in between. The germline gives CDR1 MNHEY, CDR2 SVGAGI.